This T cell receptor beta chain was sequenced for a study of T cells expressing NK-cell markers. General study results and limits: The same clonotypes also predominated in the CD3+CD56-NKG2C+ fraction of several donors.

CDR3 length: 16 residues. The germline CDR1 and CDR2 sequences are DFQATT and SNEGSKA (reference sequence). On this clonotype itself: No antigen is known for it.

TCRdb reprocessed the 5' RACE reads and stores each CDR3 protein as one record, lacking DNA. This sample's clone table lists 200,000 to 300,000 distinct CDR3 sequences. The TCR originated in a man between 18 and 29 years old in good health. This chain joins TRBV20-1 and TRBJ2-1; the TCRdb D gene call, TRBD2, has no DNA to confirm it. The sample consisted of blood T cells: a sorted CD56 or NKG2C T cell subset, CD4+ or CD8+ T cells, or bulk PBMC T cells (not recorded which). CDR3 in amino acids: CSATNLSGRFYNEQFF.